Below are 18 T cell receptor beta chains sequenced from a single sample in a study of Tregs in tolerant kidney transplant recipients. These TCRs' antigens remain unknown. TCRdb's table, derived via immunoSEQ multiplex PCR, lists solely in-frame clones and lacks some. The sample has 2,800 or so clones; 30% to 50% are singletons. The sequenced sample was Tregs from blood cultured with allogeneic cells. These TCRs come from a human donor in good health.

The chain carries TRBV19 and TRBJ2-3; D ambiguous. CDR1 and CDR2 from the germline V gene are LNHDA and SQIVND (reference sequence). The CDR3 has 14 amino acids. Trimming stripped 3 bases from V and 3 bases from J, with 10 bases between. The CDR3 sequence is CASSMVTETDTQYF. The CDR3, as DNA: TGTGCCAGTAGTATGGTGACCGAAACAGATACGCAGTATTTT.

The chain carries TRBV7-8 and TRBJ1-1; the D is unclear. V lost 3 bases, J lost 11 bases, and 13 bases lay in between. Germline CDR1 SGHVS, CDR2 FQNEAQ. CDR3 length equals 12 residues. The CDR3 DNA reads TGTGCCAGCAGCTTGATAGATACCCGGGCTTTCTTT. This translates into CASSLIDTRAFF.

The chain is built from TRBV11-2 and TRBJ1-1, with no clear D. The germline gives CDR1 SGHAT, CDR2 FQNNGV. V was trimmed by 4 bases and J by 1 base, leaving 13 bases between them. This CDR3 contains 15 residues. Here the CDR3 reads CASSSLRAPNTEAFF. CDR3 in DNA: TGTGCCAGCAGCTCCCTTCGGGCCCCGAACACTGAAGCTTTCTTT.

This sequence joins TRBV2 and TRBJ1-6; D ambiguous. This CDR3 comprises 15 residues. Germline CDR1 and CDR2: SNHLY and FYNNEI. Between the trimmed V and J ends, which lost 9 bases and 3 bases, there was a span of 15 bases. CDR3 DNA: TGTGCCAGGGAGACATCACGGGACTATAATTCACCCCTCCACTTT. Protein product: CARETSRDYNSPLHF.

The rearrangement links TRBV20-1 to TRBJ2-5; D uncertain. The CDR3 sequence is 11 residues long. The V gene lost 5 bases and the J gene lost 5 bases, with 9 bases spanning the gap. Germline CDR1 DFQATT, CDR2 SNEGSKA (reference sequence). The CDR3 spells CSAQHTETQYF. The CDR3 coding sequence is TGCAGTGCTCAACACACGGAGACCCAGTACTTC.

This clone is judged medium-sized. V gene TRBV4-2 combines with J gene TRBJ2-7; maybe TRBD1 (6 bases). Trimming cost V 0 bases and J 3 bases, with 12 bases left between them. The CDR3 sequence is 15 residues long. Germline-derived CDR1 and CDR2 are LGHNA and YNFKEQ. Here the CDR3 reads CASSQDFAGDYEQYF. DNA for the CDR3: TGTGCCAGCAGCCAAGATTTCGCAGGGGACTACGAGCAGTACTTC.

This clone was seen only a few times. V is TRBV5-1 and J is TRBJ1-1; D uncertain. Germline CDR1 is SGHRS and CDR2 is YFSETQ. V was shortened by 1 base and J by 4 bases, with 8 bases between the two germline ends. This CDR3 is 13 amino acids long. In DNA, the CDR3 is TGCGCCAGCAGCTTGCAGAGGGCCACTGAAGCTTTCTTT. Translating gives CASSLQRATEAFF.

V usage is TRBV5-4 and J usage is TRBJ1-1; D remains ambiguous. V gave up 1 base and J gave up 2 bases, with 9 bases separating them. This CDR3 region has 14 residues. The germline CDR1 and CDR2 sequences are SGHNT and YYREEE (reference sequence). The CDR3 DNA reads TGTGCCAGCAGCTTGAACCTCCCCAACACTGAAGCTTTCTTT. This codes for CASSLNLPNTEAFF.

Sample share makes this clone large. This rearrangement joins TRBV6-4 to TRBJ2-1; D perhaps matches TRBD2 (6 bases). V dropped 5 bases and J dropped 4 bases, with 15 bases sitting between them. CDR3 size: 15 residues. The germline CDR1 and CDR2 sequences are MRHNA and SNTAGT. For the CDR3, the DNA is TGTGCCAGCAGTACAGTGGCGGGGTGGTACAATGAGCAGTTCTTC. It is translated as CASSTVAGWYNEQFF.

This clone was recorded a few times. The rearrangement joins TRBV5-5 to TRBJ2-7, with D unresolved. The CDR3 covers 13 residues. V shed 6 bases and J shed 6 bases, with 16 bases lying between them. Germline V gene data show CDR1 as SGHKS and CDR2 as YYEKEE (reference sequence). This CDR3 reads CASTLTVTGEQYF. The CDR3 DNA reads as TGTGCCAGCACCCTAACAGTGACGGGCGAGCAGTACTTC.

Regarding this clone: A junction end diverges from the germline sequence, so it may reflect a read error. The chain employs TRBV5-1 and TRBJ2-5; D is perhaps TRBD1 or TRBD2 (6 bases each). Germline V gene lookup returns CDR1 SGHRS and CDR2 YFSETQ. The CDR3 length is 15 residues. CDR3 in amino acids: CASSVWRDKQETQYF. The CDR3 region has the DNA TGTGCCAGCAGCGTATGGAGGGACAAACAAGAGACCCAGTACTTC.

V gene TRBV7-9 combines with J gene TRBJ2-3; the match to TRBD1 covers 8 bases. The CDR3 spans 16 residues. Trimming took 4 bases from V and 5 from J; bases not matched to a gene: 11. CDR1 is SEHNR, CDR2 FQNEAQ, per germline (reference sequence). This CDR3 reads CASSYPNRGARDTQYF. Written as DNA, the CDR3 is TGTGCCAGCAGCTACCCCAACAGGGGGGCTAGAGATACGCAGTATTTT.

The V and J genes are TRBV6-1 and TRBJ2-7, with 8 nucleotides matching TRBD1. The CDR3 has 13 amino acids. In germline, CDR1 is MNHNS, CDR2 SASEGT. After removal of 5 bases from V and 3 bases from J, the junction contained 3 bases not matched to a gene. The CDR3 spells CASSQTGDYEQYF. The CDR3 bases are TGTGCCAGCAGTCAGACAGGGGACTACGAGCAGTACTTC.

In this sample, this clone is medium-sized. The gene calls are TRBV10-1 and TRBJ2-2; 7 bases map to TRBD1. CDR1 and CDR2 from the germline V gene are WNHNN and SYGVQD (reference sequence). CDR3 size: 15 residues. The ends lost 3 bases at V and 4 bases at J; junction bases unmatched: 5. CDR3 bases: TGCGCCAGCAGTGATCAAGACAGGGTCACCGGGGAGCTGTTTTTT. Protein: CASSDQDRVTGELFF.

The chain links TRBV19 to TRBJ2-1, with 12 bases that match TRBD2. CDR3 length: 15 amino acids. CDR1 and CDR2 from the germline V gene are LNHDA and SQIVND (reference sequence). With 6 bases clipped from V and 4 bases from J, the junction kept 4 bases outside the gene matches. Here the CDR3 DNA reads TGTGCCAGTAGACTAGCGGGGGGCTTATACAATGAGCAGTTCTTC. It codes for CASRLAGGLYNEQFF. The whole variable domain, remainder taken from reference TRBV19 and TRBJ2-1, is DGGITQSPKYLFRKEGQNVTLSCEQNLNHDAMYWYRQDPGQGLRLIYYSQIVNDFQKGDIAEGYSVSREKKESFPLTVTSAQKNPTAFYLCASRLAGGLYNEQFFGPGTRLTVL.

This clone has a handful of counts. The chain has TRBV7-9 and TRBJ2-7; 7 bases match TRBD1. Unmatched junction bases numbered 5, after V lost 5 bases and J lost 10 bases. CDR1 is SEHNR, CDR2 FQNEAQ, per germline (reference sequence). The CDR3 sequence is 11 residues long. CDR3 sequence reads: CASSLGQDQYF. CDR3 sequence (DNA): TGTGCCAGCAGCCTCGGACAGGATCAGTACTTC.

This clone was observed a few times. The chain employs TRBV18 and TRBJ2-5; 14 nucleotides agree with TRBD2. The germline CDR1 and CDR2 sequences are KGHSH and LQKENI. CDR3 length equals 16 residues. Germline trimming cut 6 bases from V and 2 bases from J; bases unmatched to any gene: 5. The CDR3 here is CASSSGLAGGQETQYF. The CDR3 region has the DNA TGTGCCAGCTCTTCAGGACTAGCGGGGGGACAAGAGACCCAGTACTTC.

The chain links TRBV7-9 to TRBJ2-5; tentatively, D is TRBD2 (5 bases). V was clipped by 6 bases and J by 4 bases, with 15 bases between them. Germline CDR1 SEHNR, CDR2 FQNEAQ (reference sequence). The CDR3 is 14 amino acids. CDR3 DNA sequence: TGTGCCAGCAGTTTCCCCGGACTTGTAGAGACCCAGTACTTC. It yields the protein CASSFPGLVETQYF.